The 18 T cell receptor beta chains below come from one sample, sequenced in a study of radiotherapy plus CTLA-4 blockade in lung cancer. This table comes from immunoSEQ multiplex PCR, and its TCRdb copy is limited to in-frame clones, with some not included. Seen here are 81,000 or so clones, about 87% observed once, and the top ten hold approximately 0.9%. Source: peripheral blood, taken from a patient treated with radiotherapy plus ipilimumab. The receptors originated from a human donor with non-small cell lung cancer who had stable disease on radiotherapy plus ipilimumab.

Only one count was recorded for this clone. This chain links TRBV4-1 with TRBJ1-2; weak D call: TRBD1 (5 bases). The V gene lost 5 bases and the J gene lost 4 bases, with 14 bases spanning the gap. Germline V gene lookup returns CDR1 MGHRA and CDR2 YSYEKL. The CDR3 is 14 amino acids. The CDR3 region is CASSDRRGGYGYTF. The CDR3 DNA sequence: TGCGCCAGCAGCGATCGACGGGGGGGCTATGGCTACACCTTC.

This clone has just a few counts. CDR3 loop: CASSLVAAGELFF. CDR3 nucleotides: TGCGCCAGCAGCTTGGTAGCGGCCGGGGAGCTGTTTTTT. The chain joins TRBV5-1 to TRBJ2-2; D perhaps matches TRBD2 (6 bases). CDR3 size: 13 residues. V was shortened by 0 bases and J by 6 bases, with 6 bases between the two germline ends. Germline CDR1 is SGHRS and CDR2 is YFSETQ.

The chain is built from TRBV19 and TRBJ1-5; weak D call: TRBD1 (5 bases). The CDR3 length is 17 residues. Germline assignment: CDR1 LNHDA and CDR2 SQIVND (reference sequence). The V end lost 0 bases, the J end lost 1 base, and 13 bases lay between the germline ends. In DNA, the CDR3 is TGTGCCAGTAGTATAGATCCGGGGGGTTGGAGCAATCAGCCCCAGCATTTT. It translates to CASSIDPGGWSNQPQHF.

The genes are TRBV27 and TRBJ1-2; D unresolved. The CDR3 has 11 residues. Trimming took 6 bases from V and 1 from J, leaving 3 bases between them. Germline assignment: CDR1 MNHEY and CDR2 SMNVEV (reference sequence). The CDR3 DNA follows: TGTGCCAGCAGCGTTAACTATGGCTACACCTTC. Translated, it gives CASSVNYGYTF.

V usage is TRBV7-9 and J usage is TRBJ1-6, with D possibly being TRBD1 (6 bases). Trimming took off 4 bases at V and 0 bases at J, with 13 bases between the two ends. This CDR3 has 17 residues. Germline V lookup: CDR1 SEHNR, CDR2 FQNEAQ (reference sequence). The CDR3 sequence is CASSSDRKSSYNSPLHF. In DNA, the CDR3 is TGTGCCAGCAGCTCAGACAGGAAGAGCTCCTATAATTCACCCCTCCACTTT.

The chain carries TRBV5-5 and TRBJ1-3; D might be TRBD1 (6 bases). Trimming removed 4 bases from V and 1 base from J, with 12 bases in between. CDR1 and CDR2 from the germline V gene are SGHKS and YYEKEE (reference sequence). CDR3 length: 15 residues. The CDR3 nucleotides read TGTGCCAGCAGCCGTACCAGGGGATCTGGAAACACCATATATTTT. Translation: CASSRTRGSGNTIYF. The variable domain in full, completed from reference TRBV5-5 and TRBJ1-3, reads DAGVTQSPTHLIKTRGQQVTLRCSPISGHKSVSWYQQVLGQGPQFIFQYYEKEERGRGNFPDRFSARQFPNYSSELNVNALLLGDSALYLCASSRTRGSGNTIYFGEGSWLTVV.

CDR3 sequence (DNA): TGCAGCGTTGAAGCCGGTGGTTCTGGGCACACTGAAGCTTTCTTT. Its protein is CSVEAGGSGHTEAFF. The chain carries TRBV29-1 and TRBJ1-1, with D uncertain. Trimming took off 1 base at V and 3 bases at J, with 15 bases between the two ends. There are 15 residues in the CDR3. Germline loops: CDR1 SQVTM, CDR2 ANQGSEA.

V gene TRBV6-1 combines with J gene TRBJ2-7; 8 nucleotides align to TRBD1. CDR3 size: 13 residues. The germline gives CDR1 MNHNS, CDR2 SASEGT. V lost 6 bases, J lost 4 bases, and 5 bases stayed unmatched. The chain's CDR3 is CASSRQGKYEQYF. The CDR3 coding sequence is TGTGCCAGCAGCAGACAGGGGAAATACGAGCAGTACTTC.

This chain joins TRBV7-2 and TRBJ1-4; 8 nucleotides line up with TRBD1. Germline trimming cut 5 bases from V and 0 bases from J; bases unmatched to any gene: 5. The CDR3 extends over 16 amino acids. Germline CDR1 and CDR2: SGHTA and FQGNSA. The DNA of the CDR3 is TGTGCCAGCAGCGCTAGACAGGGGACAACTAATGAAAAACTGTTTTTT. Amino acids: CASSARQGTTNEKLFF.

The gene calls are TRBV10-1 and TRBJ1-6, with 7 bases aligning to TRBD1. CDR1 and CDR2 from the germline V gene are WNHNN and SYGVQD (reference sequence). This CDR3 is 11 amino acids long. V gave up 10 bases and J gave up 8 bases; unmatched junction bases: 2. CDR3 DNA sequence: TGCGCCACCGACAGGGATTCACCCCTCCACTTT. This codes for CATDRDSPLHF.

As DNA, the CDR3 is TGTGCCAGCAGCGTAGGTTCCGGTTCCTACGAGCAGTACTTC. Its protein is CASSVGSGSYEQYF. V usage is TRBV9 and J usage is TRBJ2-7; D not resolved. The CDR3 has 14 amino acids. Trimming took 0 bases from V and 1 from J, leaving 8 bases between them. Germline lookup yields CDR1 SGDLS and CDR2 YYNGEE.

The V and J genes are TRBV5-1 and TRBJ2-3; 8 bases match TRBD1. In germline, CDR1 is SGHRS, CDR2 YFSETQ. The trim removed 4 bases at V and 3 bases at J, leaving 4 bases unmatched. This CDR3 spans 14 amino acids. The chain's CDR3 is CASSPYRGTDTQYF. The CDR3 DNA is TGCGCCAGCAGCCCCTACAGGGGGACAGATACGCAGTATTTT.

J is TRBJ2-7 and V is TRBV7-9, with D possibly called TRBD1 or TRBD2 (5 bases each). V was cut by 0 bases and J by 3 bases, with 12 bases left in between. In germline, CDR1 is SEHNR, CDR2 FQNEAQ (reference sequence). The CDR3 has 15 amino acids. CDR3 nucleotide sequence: TGTGCCAGCAGCTTAGCGGGGGTCGGGTACTACGAGCAGTACTTC. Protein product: CASSLAGVGYYEQYF.

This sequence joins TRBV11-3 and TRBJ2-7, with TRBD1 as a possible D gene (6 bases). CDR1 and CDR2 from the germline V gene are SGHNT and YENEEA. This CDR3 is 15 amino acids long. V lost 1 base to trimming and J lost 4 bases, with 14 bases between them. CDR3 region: CASSLGGGFQYEQYF. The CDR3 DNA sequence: TGTGCCAGCAGCTTAGGTGGGGGCTTCCAATACGAGCAGTACTTC.

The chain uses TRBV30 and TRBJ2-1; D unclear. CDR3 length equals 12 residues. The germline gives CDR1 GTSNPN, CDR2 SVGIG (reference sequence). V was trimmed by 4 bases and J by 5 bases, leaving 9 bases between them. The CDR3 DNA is TGTGCCTGGAAGGGCCGAAACAATGAGCAGTTCTTC. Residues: CAWKGRNNEQFF.

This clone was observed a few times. This CDR3 reads CASSVENEQFF. As DNA, the CDR3 is TGTGCCAGCAGCGTAGAGAATGAGCAGTTCTTC. V and J are TRBV9 and TRBJ2-1; no reliable D call. Trimming shortened V by 0 bases and J by 7 bases, and 2 bases separated the two germline ends. There are 11 residues in the CDR3. Germline lookup yields CDR1 SGDLS and CDR2 YYNGEE.

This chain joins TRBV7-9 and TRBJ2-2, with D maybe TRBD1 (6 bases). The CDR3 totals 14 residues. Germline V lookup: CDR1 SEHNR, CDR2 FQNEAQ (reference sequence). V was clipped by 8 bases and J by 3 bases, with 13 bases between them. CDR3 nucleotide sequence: TGTGCCAGCGGTGCAGGGGTCTACACCGGGGAGCTGTTTTTT. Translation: CASGAGVYTGELFF.

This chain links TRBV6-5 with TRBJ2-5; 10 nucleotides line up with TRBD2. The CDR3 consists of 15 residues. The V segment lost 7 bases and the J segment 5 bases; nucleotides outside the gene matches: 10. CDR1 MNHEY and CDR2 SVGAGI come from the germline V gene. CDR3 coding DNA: TGTGCCAGCACCTCCAGCGGGAGGGCCCGGGAGACCCAGTACTTC. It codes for CASTSSGRARETQYF.